This is a list of T cell receptor beta chains from one sample in a study of identical twins. TCRdb passed the 5' RACE reads through MiXCR, listing each CDR3 protein once. The sample yields hundreds of thousands of distinct CDR3 sequences, over 9% seen once. In addition, the sample was reused for a study of yellow fever vaccine responses in identical twins.

Sequenced: PBMCs. These receptors were taken from a woman aged 18-35 years in good health. The CDR3 runs from the conserved cysteine through the conserved F or W. A D gene is named only where the DNA matches it firmly. Clone sizes are given selectively: once, few, many, or a class where the clone is expanded.

d_call | j_call | clone_size | v_call | cdr3_aa | cdr3_nt
. | TRBJ1-4 | . | TRBV15 | CATSKPKNEKLFF | TGTGCCACCAGCAAACCGAAAAATGAAAAACTGTTTTTT
TRBD1 | TRBJ1-1 | . | TRBV7-8 | CASSFHGGQGGTEAFF | TGTGCCAGCAGCTTCCACGGGGGACAGGGGGGGACTGAAGCTTTCTTT
TRBD1 | TRBJ1-1 | many | TRBV9 | CASSADRGPAFF | TGTGCCAGCAGCGCGGACAGGGGGCCAGCTTTCTTT
. | TRBJ2-3 | many | TRBV12-3/TRBV12-4 | CASSPRATGTDTQYF | TGTGCCAGCAGCCCCAGAGCGACGGGCACAGATACGCAGTATTTT
. | TRBJ2-2 | few | TRBV29-1 | CSVIGQGGELFF | TGCAGCGTTATTGGGCAAGGGGGGGAGCTGTTTTTT
TRBD1 | TRBJ2-1 | few | TRBV5-1 | CASSLDGQGLNEQFF | TGCGCCAGCAGCTTGGATGGACAGGGCCTCAATGAGCAGTTCTTC
. | TRBJ2-6 | . | TRBV5-1 | CASSFGGLSGANVLTF | TGCGCCAGCAGCTTTGGGGGATTATCTGGGGCCAACGTCCTGACTTTC
TRBD1 | TRBJ1-2 | few | TRBV27 | CASKGIGTGGDNNYGYTF | TGTGCCAGCAAGGGTATCGGGACAGGGGGGGATAACAACTATGGCTACACCTTC
. | TRBJ1-4 | many | TRBV2 | CASSSGPATNEKLFF | TGTGCCAGCAGTTCCGGGCCTGCAACTAATGAAAAACTGTTTTTT
TRBD1 | TRBJ2-1 | few | TRBV7-9 | CASRSLGGQGTDNEQFF | TGTGCCAGCAGGTCCCTAGGGGGACAGGGGACCGACAATGAGCAGTTCTTC
TRBD2 | TRBJ2-1 | few | TRBV7-8 | CASSTGTRGVDSYNEQFF | TGTGCCAGCAGCACCGGGACTAGGGGAGTTGACTCCTACAATGAGCAGTTCTTC
. | TRBJ1-1 | few | TRBV15 | CATSRDRGNEAFF | TGTGCCACCAGCAGAGACAGGGGAAATGAAGCTTTCTTT
. | TRBJ1-1 | . | TRBV28 | CASTARGRVVAFF | TGTGCCAGCACAGCCAGGGGAAGGGTTGTAGCTTTCTTT
. | TRBJ1-2 | few | TRBV20-1 | CSARVTYYYGYTF | TGCAGTGCTAGAGTTACTTATTACTATGGCTACACCTTC
. | TRBJ2-7 | few | TRBV6-1 | CASSRNPPPGQPVAREQYF | TGTGCCAGCAGTCGAAACCCACCCCCAGGACAGCCTGTTGCTCGCGAGCAGTACTTC
TRBD1 | TRBJ1-3 | . | TRBV7-9 | CASSQHVGQGADTIYF | TGTGCCAGCAGCCAACACGTGGGACAGGGGGCTGACACCATATATTTT
. | TRBJ1-5 | few | TRBV6-1 | CASEAGGSGNQPQHF | TGTGCCAGCGAGGCGGGGGGCTCGGGCAATCAGCCCCAGCATTTT
. | TRBJ2-1 | few | TRBV2 | CASSAWFEVSSYNEQFF | TGTGCCAGCAGCGCGTGGTTCGAGGTTAGCTCCTACAATGAGCAGTTCTTC
TRBD2 | TRBJ2-7 | few | TRBV15 | CATSWLAGSPSYEQYF | TGTGCCACCAGCTGGCTAGCGGGAAGCCCGAGCTACGAGCAGTACTTC
TRBD1 | TRBJ2-2 | . | TRBV12-3/TRBV12-4 | CASNRQGVDTGELFF | TGTGCCAGCAACAGACAGGGCGTAGACACCGGGGAGCTGTTTTTT
. | TRBJ1-2 | many | TRBV5-1 | CASSLGQVDSGYTF | TGCGCCAGCAGCTTGGGGCAAGTGGACTCTGGCTACACCTTC
. | TRBJ2-2 | few | TRBV12-3/TRBV12-4 | CASSLRGKGTGELFF | TGTGCCAGCAGTTTACGGGGGAAAGGCACCGGGGAGCTGTTTTTT
. | TRBJ2-6 | . | TRBV6-1 | CASSRSGIGQSGANVLTF | TGTGCCAGCAGTCGCTCTGGGATAGGGCAGTCTGGGGCCAACGTCCTGACTTTC
. | TRBJ2-1 | . | TRBV6-8 | CASRQSSPSYNEQFF | TGTGCCAGCAGGCAAAGCTCCCCCTCCTACAATGAGCAGTTCTTC
. | TRBJ2-3 | few | TRBV20-1 | CSAPLYRDTSTDTQYF | TGCAGTGCCCCCCTATACCGGGACACAAGCACAGATACGCAGTATTTT
. | TRBJ2-7 | few | TRBV4-1 | CASSSPPDEGWGYEQYF | TGCGCCAGCAGCTCGCCTCCCGATGAGGGGTGGGGCTACGAGCAGTACTTC
. | TRBJ2-7 | few | TRBV7-2 | CASSLLGHEQYF | TGTGCCAGCAGCTTACTGGGTCACGAGCAGTACTTC
TRBD2 | TRBJ2-7 | . | TRBV2 | CASSEVLAGGTYEQYF | TGTGCCAGCAGTGAGGTCCTAGCGGGAGGGACCTACGAGCAGTACTTC
. | TRBJ2-3 | many | TRBV29-1 | CSVFEPGSDTQYF | TGCAGCGTTTTTGAACCGGGAAGTGATACGCAGTATTTT
. | TRBJ2-1 | few | TRBV12-3/TRBV12-4 | CASTTSRARGNEQFF | TGTGCCAGCACTACTTCGAGGGCCCGGGGCAATGAGCAGTTCTTC
TRBD2 | TRBJ2-3 | . | TRBV7-6 | CASSLGLAEITDTQYF | TGTGCCAGCAGCTTAGGTCTAGCGGAAATCACAGATACGCAGTATTTT
. | TRBJ2-2 | few | TRBV7-8 | CASSSTGQPGNTGELFF | TGTGCCAGCAGCTCAACTGGACAGCCAGGCAACACCGGGGAGCTGTTTTTT
. | TRBJ2-6 | few | TRBV5-4 | CASSLARVGIPSGANVLTF | TGTGCCAGCAGCTTGGCTAGGGTAGGGATCCCTTCTGGGGCCAACGTCCTGACTTTC
. | TRBJ2-1 | . | TRBV20-1 | CSFSSNEQFF | TGCAGTTTTAGCAGCAATGAGCAGTTCTTC
. | TRBJ2-7 | many | TRBV29-1 | CSARKGLTGVAEYEQYF | TGCAGCGCTCGAAAGGGCCTAACAGGGGTAGCGGAATACGAGCAGTACTTC
TRBD1 | TRBJ2-5 | few | TRBV7-9 | CASSSNRGRQETQYF | TGTGCCAGCAGCTCCAACAGGGGGCGTCAAGAGACCCAGTACTTC
TRBD1 | TRBJ2-1 | few | TRBV7-7 | CASSGARQGISIVQFF | TGTGCCAGCAGCGGTGCTCGACAGGGGATTTCGATTGTGCAGTTCTTC
. | TRBJ2-5 | few | TRBV5-1 | CASSLIGMQETQYF | TGCGCCAGCAGCTTGATTGGGATGCAAGAGACCCAGTACTTC
TRBD2 | TRBJ2-7 | . | TRBV11-2 | CASSNTASGSYEQYF | TGTGCCAGCAGCAATACGGCTAGCGGGAGCTACGAGCAGTACTTC
TRBD1 | TRBJ2-1 | . | TRBV5-1 | CASSSGRGTSYNEQFF | TGCGCCAGCAGCTCAGGCAGGGGGACATCCTACAATGAGCAGTTCTTC
TRBD2 | TRBJ2-1 | . | TRBV7-9 | CASSNRLAKVDNEQFF | TGTGCCAGCAGCAACCGACTAGCCAAAGTTGACAATGAGCAGTTCTTC
TRBD1 | TRBJ2-2 | . | TRBV14 | CASSADRLTGELFF | TGTGCCAGCAGCGCGGACAGGCTCACCGGGGAGCTGTTTTTT
TRBD1 | TRBJ1-1 | few | TRBV6-4 | CASSETGTGNTEAFF | TGTGCCAGCAGTGAAACCGGGACAGGGAACACTGAAGCTTTCTTT
TRBD1 | TRBJ1-3 | few | TRBV27 | CASSSQGASGNTIYF | TGTGCCAGCAGTTCACAGGGGGCGTCAGGAAACACCATATATTTT
. | TRBJ1-5 | few | TRBV3-1 | CASSQDRRGQPQHF | TGTGCCAGCAGCCAAGATCGCCGGGGTCAGCCCCAGCATTTT
. | TRBJ2-2 | few | TRBV7-9 | CASSGEIGTGELFF | TGTGCCAGCAGCGGAGAGATTGGAACCGGGGAGCTGTTTTTT
. | TRBJ2-1 | . | TRBV4-2 | CASSQSLRIDEQFF | TGTGCCAGCAGCCAATCCCTCAGGATAGATGAGCAGTTCTTC
. | TRBJ1-2 | many | TRBV6-5 | CASSYGPNYGYTF | TGTGCCAGCAGTTACGGGCCGAACTATGGCTACACCTTC
. | TRBJ1-1 | few | TRBV28 | CASGLITSEAFF | TGTGCCAGCGGACTAATAACGTCTGAAGCTTTCTTT
. | TRBJ2-2 | few | TRBV6-5 | CASSYLSAGTGELFF | TGTGCCAGCAGTTACTTAAGTGCAGGTACCGGGGAGCTGTTTTTT
. | TRBJ2-1 | many | TRBV12-3/TRBV12-4 | CASSPFNEQFF | TGTGCCAGCAGTCCCTTCAATGAGCAGTTCTTC
. | TRBJ2-3 | few | TRBV12-3/TRBV12-4 | CASSLRRGPAVTDTQYF | TGTGCCAGCAGTTTACGCCGGGGGCCAGCAGTGACAGATACGCAGTATTTT
TRBD1 | TRBJ2-1 | . | TRBV3-1 | CASSLTGRNEQFF | TGTGCCAGCAGCCTGACAGGGAGAAATGAGCAGTTCTTC
. | TRBJ1-4 | . | TRBV12-3/TRBV12-4 | CASSYPTGSEKLFF | TGTGCCAGCAGTTACCCCACAGGGTCCGAAAAACTGTTTTTT